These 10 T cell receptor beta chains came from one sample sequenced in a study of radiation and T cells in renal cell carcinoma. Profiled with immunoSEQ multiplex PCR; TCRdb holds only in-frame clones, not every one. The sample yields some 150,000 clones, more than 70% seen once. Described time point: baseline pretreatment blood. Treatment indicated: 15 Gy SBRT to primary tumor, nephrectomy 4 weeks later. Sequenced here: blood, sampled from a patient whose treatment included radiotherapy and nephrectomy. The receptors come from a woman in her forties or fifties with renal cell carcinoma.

CDR3 loop: CASSPTQGADRKLFF. The CDR3 nucleotides read TGCGCCAGCAGCCCTACACAGGGGGCGGATAGAAAACTGTTTTTT. J is TRBJ1-4 and V is TRBV5-1; TRBD1 aligns across 9 bases. This CDR3 has 15 residues. The J segment lost 10 bases and the V segment lost 4 bases, leaving 11 bases of the junction unmatched. Germline lookup yields CDR1 SGHRS and CDR2 YFSETQ.

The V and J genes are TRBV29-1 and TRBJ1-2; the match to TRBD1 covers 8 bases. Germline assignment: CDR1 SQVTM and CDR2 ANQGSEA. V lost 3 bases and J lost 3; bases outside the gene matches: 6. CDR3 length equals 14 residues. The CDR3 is CSVDPGTGDYGYTF. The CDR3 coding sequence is TGCAGCGTTGACCCCGGGACAGGAGACTATGGCTACACCTTC. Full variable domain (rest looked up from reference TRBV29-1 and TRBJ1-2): SAVISQKPSRDICQRGTSLTIQCQVDSQVTMMFWYRQQPGQSLTLIATANQGSEATYESGFVIDKFPISRPNLTFSTLTVSNMSPEDSSIYLCSVDPGTGDYGYTFGSGTRLTVV.

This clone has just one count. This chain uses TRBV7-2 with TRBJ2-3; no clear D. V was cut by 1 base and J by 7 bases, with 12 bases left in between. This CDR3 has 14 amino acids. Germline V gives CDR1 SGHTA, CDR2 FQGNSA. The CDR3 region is CASSLGRGRNTQYF. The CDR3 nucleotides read TGTGCCAGCAGCTTAGGGCGCGGCCGGAATACGCAGTATTTT. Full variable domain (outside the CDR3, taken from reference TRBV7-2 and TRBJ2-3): GAGVSQSPSNKVTEKGKDVELRCDPISGHTALYWYRQSLGQGLEFLIYFQGNSAPDKSGLPSDRFSAERTGGSVSTLTIQRTQQEDSAVYLCASSLGRGRNTQYFGPGTRLTVL.

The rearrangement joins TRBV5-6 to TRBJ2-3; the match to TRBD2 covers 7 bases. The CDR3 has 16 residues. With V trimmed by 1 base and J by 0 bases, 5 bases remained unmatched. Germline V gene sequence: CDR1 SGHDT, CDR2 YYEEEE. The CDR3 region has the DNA TGTGCCAGCAGCTTGTTAGGCGGGGGTAGCACAGATACGCAGTATTTT. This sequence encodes CASSLLGGGSTDTQYF. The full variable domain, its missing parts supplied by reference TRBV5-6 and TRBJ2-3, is DAGVTQSPTHLIKTRGQQVTLRCSPKSGHDTVSWYQQALGQGPQFIFQYYEEEERQRGNFPDRFSGHQFPNYSSELNVNALLLGDSALYLCASSLLGGGSTDTQYFGPGTRLTVL.

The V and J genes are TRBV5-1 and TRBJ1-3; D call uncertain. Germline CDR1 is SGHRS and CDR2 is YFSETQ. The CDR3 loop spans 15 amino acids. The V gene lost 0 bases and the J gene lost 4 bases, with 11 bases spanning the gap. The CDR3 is CASSLDVGSGNTIYF. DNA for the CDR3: TGCGCCAGCAGCTTGGACGTGGGGAGCGGAAACACCATATATTTT.

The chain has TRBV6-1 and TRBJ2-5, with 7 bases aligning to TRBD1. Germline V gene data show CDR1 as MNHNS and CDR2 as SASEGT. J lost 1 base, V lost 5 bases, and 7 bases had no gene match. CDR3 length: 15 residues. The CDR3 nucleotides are TGTGCCAGCAGTCGGACAGGAAACGGCCAAGAGACCCAGTACTTC. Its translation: CASSRTGNGQETQYF.

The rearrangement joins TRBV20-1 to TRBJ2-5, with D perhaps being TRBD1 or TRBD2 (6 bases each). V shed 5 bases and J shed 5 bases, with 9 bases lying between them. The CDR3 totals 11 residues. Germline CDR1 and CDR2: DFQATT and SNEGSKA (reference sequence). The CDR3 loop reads CSAGGPETQYF. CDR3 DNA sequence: TGCAGTGCTGGGGGGCCGGAGACCCAGTACTTC.

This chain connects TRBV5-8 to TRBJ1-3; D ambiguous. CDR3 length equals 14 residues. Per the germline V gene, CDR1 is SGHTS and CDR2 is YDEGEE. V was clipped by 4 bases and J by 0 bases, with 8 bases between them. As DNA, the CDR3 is TGTGCCAGCAGCCGAGGGAACTCTGGAAACACCATATATTTT. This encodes CASSRGNSGNTIYF.

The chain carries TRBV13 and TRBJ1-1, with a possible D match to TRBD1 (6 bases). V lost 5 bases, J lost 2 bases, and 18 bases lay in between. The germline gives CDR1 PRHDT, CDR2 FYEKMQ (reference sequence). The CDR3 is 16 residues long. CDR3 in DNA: TGTGCCAGCAGCACCCTCCTTAGGGGGACCAACACTGAAGCTTTCTTT. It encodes CASSTLLRGTNTEAFF. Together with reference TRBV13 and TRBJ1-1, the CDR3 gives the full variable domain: AAGVIQSPRHLIKEKRETATLKCYPIPRHDTVYWYQQGPGQDPQFLISFYEKMQSDKGSIPDRFSAQQFSDYHSELNMSSLELGDSALYFCASSTLLRGTNTEAFFGQGTRLTVV.

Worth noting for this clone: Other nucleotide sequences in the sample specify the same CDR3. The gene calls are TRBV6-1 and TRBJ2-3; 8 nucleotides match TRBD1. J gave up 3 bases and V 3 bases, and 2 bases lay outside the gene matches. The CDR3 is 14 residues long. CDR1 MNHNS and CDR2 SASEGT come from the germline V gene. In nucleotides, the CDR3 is TGTGCCAGCAGTGACAGGGGGCTTACAGATACGCAGTATTTT. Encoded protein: CASSDRGLTDTQYF.